This record looks at one TCR beta chain sequence and its context. This record belongs to a study of blood T cell repertoires in COVID-19. The method was immunoSEQ multiplex PCR; TCRdb's version includes in-frame clones alone and lacks a portion of them. The sample carries some 83,000 clones, 82% recorded once. This CDR3 contains 18 residues. CDR1 is MNHNS and CDR2 is SASEGT in the germline V gene. V lost 4 bases, J lost 1 base, and 20 bases lay in between. The receptor was derived from a human donor in a cohort sampled during active COVID-19. The sample taken for sequencing was peripheral blood. The V call is TRBV6-1, the J call TRBJ1-5, with D maybe TRBD1 (5 bases). This chain's CDR3 is CASSAGVGFVSSNQPQHF. The DNA for the CDR3 is TGTGCCAGCAGTGCGGGGGTAGGGTTTGTCTCGAGCAATCAGCCCCAGCATTTT.